This T cell receptor (gamma chain) was documented in a study of γδ T cells in repeated Plasmodium falciparum infection. Flow sorting of PBMC yielded separate Vgamma9/Vdelta2+ and Vdelta2-negative gammadelta T cell populations for bulk repertoire analysis. This CDR3 has 13 amino acids. The junction had 9 bases not matched to a gene; V was cut back by 3 bases and J by 7 bases. Germline CDR1 reads EGSTGY; CDR2 reads YDSYTSSV. TCRdb re-called the multiplex PCR reads using CATT. The data contain 20,000 to 30,000 gamma-chain clones, 3% of them seen just once; the ten biggest clones take up approximately 33%. At least ten counts were recorded for this clone. The DNA translation disagrees with the TCRdb protein at residue 8, so the protein in this description comes from the DNA.

Sequenced input: gamma-delta T cells from blood. The chain recombines TRGV4 with TRGJ1 or TRGJ2. This clonotype was sampled from a pool of human donors (malaria-infected and uninfected, not separated). The CDR3 nucleotides read TGTGCCACCTGGGATCTAAGGGAGTATAAGAAACTCTTT. It specifies CATWDLREYKKLF.